These T cell receptor beta chains were read from a single sample in a study of T cell repertoires in cytomegalovirus infection. TCRdb ran MiXCR on the reads and lists one entry per CDR3 protein. The sample has 100,000 to 150,000 distinct CDR3 sequences; 8% to 9% are singletons. Sequenced: PBMCs. The receptors were gathered from a human donor in good health (CMV status not recorded). Some clones in this sample may be carry-over from other donors' samples. CDR3s include the opening cysteine and the closing phenylalanine or tryptophan. Each record gives: clone size, V gene, J gene, D gene, CDR3 DNA, CDR3 protein. D genes are given only for firm matches. For some rows the clone size is stated as once, few or many, or as a class when expanded; others skip it.

few	TRBV20-1	TRBJ2-7	.	TGCAGTGCTAGAAGGGCAGGGGGGTCCTACGAGCAGTACTTC	CSARRAGGSYEQYF
many	TRBV6-1	TRBJ1-1	.	TGTGCCAGCAGTACCGGGACAAATATGAACACTGAAGCTTTCTTT	CASSTGTNMNTEAFF
many	TRBV7-2	TRBJ1-4	TRBD1	TGTGCCAGCAGCTCCCGGGGACAGGGCTCAGCTGCAACTAATGAAAAACTGTTTTTT	CASSSRGQGSAATNEKLFF
many	TRBV7-9	TRBJ2-3	.	TGTGCCAGCAGCCTTAGGACGGCGGCGGGCACAGATACGCAGTATTTT	CASSLRTAAGTDTQYF
many	TRBV20-1	TRBJ1-1	.	TGCAGTGCTAGAGATCTTAGACAGGTGAACACTGAAGCTTTCTTT	CSARDLRQVNTEAFF
.	TRBV5-1	TRBJ1-6	.	TGCGCCAGCAGCTCTTCGGCCGCACAGGGAGCGGTTTACTCACCCCTCCACTTT	CASSSSAAQGAVYSPLHF
many	TRBV28	TRBJ2-3	TRBD1	TGTGCCAGCAGATCCGGGACAGATAGCACAGATACGCAGTATTTT	CASRSGTDSTDTQYF
.	TRBV6-2/TRBV6-3	TRBJ2-6	TRBD1	TGTGCCAGCAGTTGGGGACAGCCCTCTGGGGCCAACGTCCTGACTTTC	CASSWGQPSGANVLTF
many	TRBV19	TRBJ1-1	.	TGTGCCAGTAGCCGTAGGGACACTTCGAACACTGAAGCTTTCTTT	CASSRRDTSNTEAFF
many	TRBV5-1	TRBJ2-7	TRBD1	TGCGCCAGCAGCTTGGGGACCGGGACAGGGCCCTACGAGCAGTACTTC	CASSLGTGTGPYEQYF
.	TRBV20-1	TRBJ1-3	.	TGCAGTGCTAGAGATCTTGGGGGACCCTCTGGAAACACCATATATTTT	CSARDLGGPSGNTIYF
many	TRBV7-2	TRBJ2-1	.	TGTGCCAGCAGCCGCCGGGCGGAGTACAATGAGCAGTTCTTC	CASSRRAEYNEQFF
many	TRBV5-1	TRBJ2-7	.	TGCGCCAGCAGCTTGGTTGGACAGTCTACCTACGAGCAGTACTTC	CASSLVGQSTYEQYF
many	TRBV12-3/TRBV12-4	TRBJ2-1	TRBD2	TGTGCCAGCAGTTTACTCGGGGGGACCCATGAGCAGTTCTTC	CASSLLGGTHEQFF
many	TRBV12-3/TRBV12-4	TRBJ1-2	.	TGTGCCAGCAGTTTGGCCTTAAACTATGGCTACACCTTC	CASSLALNYGYTF
many	TRBV7-2	TRBJ2-5	TRBD2	TGTGCCAGCAGGTCTAGCGGGGGAACAGAGACCCAGTACTTC	CASRSSGGTETQYF
many	TRBV2	TRBJ1-1	.	TGTGCCAGCAGGGGTTCCGGGAAAATGAACACTGAAGCTTTCTTT	CASRGSGKMNTEAFF
.	TRBV5-6	TRBJ1-2	.	TGTGCCAGCAGCATATCAACAGAAGACTATGGCTACACCTTC	CASSISTEDYGYTF
many	TRBV11-2	TRBJ2-7	.	TGTGCCAGCAGTGCCCCGGACAACTCCTACGAGCAGTACTTC	CASSAPDNSYEQYF
many	TRBV18	TRBJ1-4	TRBD1	TGTGCCAGCTCACCCGACAGGGTGGGTGAAAAACTGTTTTTT	CASSPDRVGEKLFF
many	TRBV12-3/TRBV12-4	TRBJ1-5	.	TGTGCCAGCAGTTTGAGGGTGGGGATCAATCAGCCCCAGCATTTT	CASSLRVGINQPQHF
few	TRBV7-3	TRBJ2-5	TRBD1	TGTGCCAGCAGCCCCGGGCCCTGGACAGGGAGGGAGACCCAGTACTTC	CASSPGPWTGRETQYF
few	TRBV14	TRBJ2-1	TRBD1	TGTGCCAGCAGCCCTGGGACAGGGTTACTCTTTGGTGAGCAGTTCTTC	CASSPGTGLLFGEQFF
few	TRBV6-6	TRBJ2-7	.	TGTGCCAGCAGCTACTGGGTCGGAGCGGAGGGTGTCGAGCAGTACTTC	CASSYWVGAEGVEQYF
many	TRBV2	TRBJ2-3	TRBD2	TGTGCCAGCAGTCCTCTAGCGGGGGGCTCTCGTGCAGATACGCAGTATTTT	CASSPLAGGSRADTQYF
few	TRBV5-1	TRBJ2-2	.	TGCGCCAGCAGCCGTGGGGAAGGTCCCGAAAGAACCGGGGAGCTGTTTTTT	CASSRGEGPERTGELFF
many	TRBV20-1	TRBJ2-1	.	TGCAGTGCTTACAGGGACCCCCTTTACAATGAGCAGTTCTTC	CSAYRDPLYNEQFF
many	TRBV10-3	TRBJ1-5	.	TGTGCCATCAGGGACAGCCGTGACAATCAGCCCCAGCATTTT	CAIRDSRDNQPQHF
many	TRBV6-5	TRBJ2-5	.	TGTGCCAGCAGTCCGGGGGGCAGTCAAGAGACCCAGTACTTC	CASSPGGSQETQYF
many	TRBV15	TRBJ1-1	.	TGTGCCACCAGCAGAGATATGAACACTGAAGCTTTCTTT	CATSRDMNTEAFF
many	TRBV7-9	TRBJ2-7	.	TGTGCCAGCAGCCCGGACACCTCCTACGAGCAGTACTTC	CASSPDTSYEQYF
many	TRBV5-5	TRBJ2-7	TRBD1	TGTGCCAGCAGCTCCGGACAGGGGCCCTACGAGCAGTACTTC	CASSSGQGPYEQYF
many	TRBV12-3/TRBV12-4	TRBJ2-7	TRBD1	TGTGCCAGCAGTCGGGACAGTGAGTACTACGAGCAGTACTTC	CASSRDSEYYEQYF
many	TRBV7-8	TRBJ1-4	TRBD1	TGTGCCAGCAGCTCCCGAGCGGGACAGGGAGGCCCAACTAATGAAAAACTGTTTTTT	CASSSRAGQGGPTNEKLFF
few	TRBV9	TRBJ1-5	.	TGTGCCAGCAGCGTAGACGGGGACGGGAGCAATCAGCCCCAGCATTTT	CASSVDGDGSNQPQHF
few	TRBV27	TRBJ2-7	TRBD1	TGTGCCAGCAGTGCCCATCCGGGACAGGTTGTTGACGAGCAGTACTTC	CASSAHPGQVVDEQYF
many	TRBV7-3	TRBJ2-2	.	TGTGCCAGCAGCTTGAGTTCGGACACCGGGGAGCTGTTTTTT	CASSLSSDTGELFF
few	TRBV20-1	TRBJ1-4	TRBD1	TGCAGTGCTAGAGGGGGACAGGGGGACGAAAAACTGTTTTTT	CSARGGQGDEKLFF
many	TRBV2	TRBJ2-1	TRBD1	TGTGCCAGCAGTTCTCTGGACAGGGGGCTTTATGAGCAGTTCTTC	CASSSLDRGLYEQFF